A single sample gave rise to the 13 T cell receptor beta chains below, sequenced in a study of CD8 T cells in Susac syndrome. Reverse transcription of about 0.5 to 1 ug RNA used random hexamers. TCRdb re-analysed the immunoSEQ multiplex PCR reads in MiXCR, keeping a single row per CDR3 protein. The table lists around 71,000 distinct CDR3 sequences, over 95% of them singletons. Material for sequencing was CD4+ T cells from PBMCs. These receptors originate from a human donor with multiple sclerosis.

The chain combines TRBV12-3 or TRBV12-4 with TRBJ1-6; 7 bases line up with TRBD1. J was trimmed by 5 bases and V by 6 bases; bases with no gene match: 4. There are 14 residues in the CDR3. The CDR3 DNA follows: TGTGCCAGCAGGCCCCAGGGGGATAATTCACCCCTCCACTTT. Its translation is CASRPQGDNSPLHF.

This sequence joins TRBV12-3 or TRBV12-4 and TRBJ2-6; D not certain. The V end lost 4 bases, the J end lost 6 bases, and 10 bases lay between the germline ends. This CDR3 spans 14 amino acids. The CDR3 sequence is CASSSSGKANVLTF. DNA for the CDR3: TGTGCCAGCAGTTCGAGTGGTAAGGCCAACGTCCTGACTTTC.

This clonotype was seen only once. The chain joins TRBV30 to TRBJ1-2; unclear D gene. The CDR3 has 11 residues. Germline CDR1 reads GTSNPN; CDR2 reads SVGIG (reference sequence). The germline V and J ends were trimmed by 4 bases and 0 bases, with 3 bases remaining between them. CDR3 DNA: TGTGCCTGGACTGCTAACTATGGCTACACCTTC. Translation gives CAWTANYGYTF.

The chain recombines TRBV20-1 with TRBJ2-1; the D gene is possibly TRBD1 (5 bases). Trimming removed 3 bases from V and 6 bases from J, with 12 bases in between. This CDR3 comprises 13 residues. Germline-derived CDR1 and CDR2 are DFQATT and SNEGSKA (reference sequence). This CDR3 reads CSASKGAGNEQFF. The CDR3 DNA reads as TGCAGTGCTAGTAAAGGGGCTGGCAATGAGCAGTTCTTC.

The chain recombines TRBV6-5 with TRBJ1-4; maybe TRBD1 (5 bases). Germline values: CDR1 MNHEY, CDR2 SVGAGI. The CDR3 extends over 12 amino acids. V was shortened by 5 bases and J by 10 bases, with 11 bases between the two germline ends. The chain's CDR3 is CASSPGRGKLFF. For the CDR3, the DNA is TGTGCCAGCAGTCCCGGGAGGGGAAAACTGTTTTTT.

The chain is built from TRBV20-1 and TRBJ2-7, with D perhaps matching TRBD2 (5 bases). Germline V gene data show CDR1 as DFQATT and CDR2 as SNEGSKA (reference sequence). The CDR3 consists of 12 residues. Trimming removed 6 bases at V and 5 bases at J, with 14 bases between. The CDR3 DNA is TGCAGTGCGTATCGATCTAGCAACGAGCAGTACTTC. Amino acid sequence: CSAYRSSNEQYF.

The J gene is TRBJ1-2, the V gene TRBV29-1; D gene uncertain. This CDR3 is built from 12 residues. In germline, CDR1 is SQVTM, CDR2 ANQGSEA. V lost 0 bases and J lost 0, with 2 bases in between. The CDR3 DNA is TGCAGCGTTGAAGAACCTAACTATGGCTACACCTTC. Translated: CSVEEPNYGYTF.

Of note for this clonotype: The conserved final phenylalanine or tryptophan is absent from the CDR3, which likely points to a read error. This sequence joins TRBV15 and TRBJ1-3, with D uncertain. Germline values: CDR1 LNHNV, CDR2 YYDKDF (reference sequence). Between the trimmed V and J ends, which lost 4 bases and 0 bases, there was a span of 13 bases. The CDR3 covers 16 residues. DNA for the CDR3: TGTGCCACCAGCACATGGACCAATAGCTCTGGAAACACCATATATTCT. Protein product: CATSTWTNSSGNTIYS.

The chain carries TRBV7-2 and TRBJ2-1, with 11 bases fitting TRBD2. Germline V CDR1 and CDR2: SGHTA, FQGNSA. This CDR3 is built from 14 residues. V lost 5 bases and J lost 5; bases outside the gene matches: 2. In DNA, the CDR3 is TGTGCCAGCAGCGGGACTAGCGGCAACAATGAGCAGTTCTTC. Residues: CASSGTSGNNEQFF.

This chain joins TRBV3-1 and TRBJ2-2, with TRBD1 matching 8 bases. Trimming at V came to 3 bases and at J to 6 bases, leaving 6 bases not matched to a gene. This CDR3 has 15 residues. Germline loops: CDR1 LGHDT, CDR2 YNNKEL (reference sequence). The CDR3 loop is CASSQHRDRPGELFF. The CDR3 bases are TGTGCCAGCAGCCAGCACCGGGACAGGCCCGGGGAGCTGTTTTTT.

The CDR3 nucleotides read TGTGCCAGCAGCGCGCGACAGGGAACTATACATGAAAAACTGTTTTTT. Amino acids: CASSARQGTIHEKLFF. The chain recombines TRBV7-9 with TRBJ1-4; 7 bases line up with TRBD1. Trimming cost V 5 bases and J 6 bases; bases outside gene matches: 12. The V gene's germline CDR1 is SEHNR and CDR2 FQNEAQ (reference sequence). There are 16 residues in the CDR3.

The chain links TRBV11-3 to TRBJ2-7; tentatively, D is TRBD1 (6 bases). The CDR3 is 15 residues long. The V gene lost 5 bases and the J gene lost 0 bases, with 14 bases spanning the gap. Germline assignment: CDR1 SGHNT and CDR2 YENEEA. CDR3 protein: CASSPGGRSSYEQYF. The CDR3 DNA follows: TGTGCCAGCAGCCCTGGGGGCAGGAGCTCCTACGAGCAGTACTTC.

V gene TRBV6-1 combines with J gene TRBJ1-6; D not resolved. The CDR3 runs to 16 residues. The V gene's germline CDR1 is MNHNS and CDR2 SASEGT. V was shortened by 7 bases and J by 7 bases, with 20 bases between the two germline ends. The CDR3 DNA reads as TGTGCCAGCACCAAGCGTTGGAATGGGGAAAATTCACCCCTCCACTTT. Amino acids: CASTKRWNGENSPLHF.